A selection of T cell receptor beta chains follows, all from one sample in a study of cytotoxic CD8 clonotypes in ibrutinib-treated CLL. Profiling relied on immunoSEQ multiplex PCR, and the TCRdb table lists in-frame clones only, not all of them. This table holds about 92,000 clones, roughly 80% found once. The sample was PBMCs, taken after 24 months of ibrutinib treatment. These receptors were collected from a human donor with chronic lymphocytic leukemia. Both conserved end residues are part of each CDR3. The D gene is left open where the match is weak. Size is stated for part of the rows, as once, few or many counts, or as a class when the clone is expanded.

J gene	D gene	V gene	clone size	CDR3 protein	CDR3 DNA
TRBJ2-7	.	TRBV14	.	CASSPFSGSYEQYF	TGTGCCAGCAGCCCCTTTAGCGGCTCCTACGAGCAGTACTTC
TRBJ2-5	.	TRBV2	few	CASLKVETQYF	TGTGCCAGTTTGAAGGTTGAGACCCAGTACTTC
TRBJ2-7	TRBD1	TRBV28	.	CASPRTRRQGVTSSYEQYF	TGTGCCAGCCCACGAACTCGGCGACAGGGGGTGACGAGCTCCTACGAGCAGTACTTC
TRBJ1-5	TRBD1	TRBV15	medium-sized	CATSTTGVTQPQHF	TGTGCCACCAGCACTACAGGGGTTACTCAGCCCCAGCATTTT
TRBJ1-5	.	TRBV28	.	CASSPPPSGQPQHF	TGTGCCAGCAGCCCACCACCTAGCGGTCAGCCCCAGCATTTT
TRBJ1-2	.	TRBV11-2	many	CASSLADAGQGYTF	TGTGCCAGCAGCTTAGCAGATGCAGGGCAAGGCTACACCTTC
TRBJ2-2	.	TRBV4-2	.	CASSQEGLVRGTGELFF	TGTGCCAGCAGCCAAGAAGGGTTGGTTCGAGGGACCGGGGAGCTGTTTTTT
TRBJ2-3	.	TRBV7-3	.	CASSSTGSGDTQYF	TGTGCCAGCAGCTCGACGGGATCAGGAGATACGCAGTATTTT
TRBJ1-1	.	TRBV11-3	.	CASSQGPGTEAFF	TGCGCCAGCAGCCAAGGTCCCGGAACTGAAGCTTTCTTT
TRBJ1-1	.	TRBV6-1	.	CASSDLQGWTEAFF	TGTGCCAGCAGTGACTTACAGGGTTGGACTGAAGCTTTCTTT
TRBJ2-5	.	TRBV11-2	.	CASSLDPGGVETQYF	TGTGCCAGCAGCTTAGATCCTGGGGGTGTTGAGACCCAGTACTTC
TRBJ2-7	TRBD1	TRBV30	.	CAWRQGHEQYF	TGTGCCTGGAGACAGGGGCACGAGCAGTACTTC
TRBJ2-1	TRBD2	TRBV19	.	CASSIGLAGGGVQFF	TGTGCCAGTAGTATCGGGTTAGCGGGAGGAGGCGTGCAGTTCTTC
TRBJ2-2	TRBD2	TRBV7-9	.	CASSLNPAGVGTGELFF	TGTGCCAGCAGCTTAAATCCAGCGGGAGTGGGCACCGGGGAGCTGTTTTTT
TRBJ1-2	TRBD1	TRBV7-2	.	CASSQLPGGGYGYTF	TGTGCCAGCAGCCAGCTTCCAGGGGGAGGCTATGGCTACACCTTC
TRBJ1-1	.	TRBV5-4	.	CASSLTGLYPFF	TGTGCCAGCAGCTTAACAGGGCTCTACCCTTTCTTT
TRBJ1-5	TRBD1	TRBV18	.	CASSSSRDRGEQPQHF	TGTGCCAGCTCATCCTCCCGGGACAGGGGGGAACAGCCCCAGCATTTT
TRBJ1-4	.	TRBV7-2	.	CASSTRRRGSNEKLFF	TGTGCCAGCAGCACTCGCAGACGAGGCTCTAATGAAAAACTGTTTTTT
TRBJ2-7	.	TRBV14	.	CASSLQYRSEQYF	TGTGCCAGCAGCCTGCAATACAGGTCCGAGCAGTACTTC
TRBJ1-2	.	TRBV19	few	CASSMRVSNYGYTF	TGTGCCAGTAGTATGAGGGTGTCTAACTATGGCTACACCTTC
TRBJ1-3	TRBD1	TRBV28	.	CASSATGGSGNTIYF	TGTGCCAGCAGTGCGACAGGGGGCTCTGGAAACACCATATATTTT
TRBJ2-1	.	TRBV5-1	.	CASSFSTGYNEQFF	TGCGCCAGCAGCTTCTCGACTGGTTACAATGAGCAGTTCTTC
TRBJ1-4	.	TRBV7-9	.	CASSLSQFGLGEKLFF	TGTGCCAGCAGCTTGTCCCAGTTCGGGCTGGGTGAAAAACTGTTTTTT
TRBJ2-4	.	TRBV7-2	.	CASSLSLAKNIQYF	TGTGCCAGCAGCTTATCATTAGCCAAAAACATTCAGTACTTC
TRBJ2-7	.	TRBV7-5	.	CVRSQDFYEQYF	TGTGTCAGAAGCCAAGACTTCTACGAGCAGTACTTC
TRBJ2-1	.	TRBV27	many	CASSFFTGRAGGEQFF	TGTGCCAGCAGTTTTTTCACAGGGAGGGCCGGTGGGGAGCAGTTCTTC
TRBJ1-3	.	TRBV6-6	.	CASSYSSKSGNTIYF	TGTGCCAGCAGTTACTCCTCTAAATCAGGAAACACCATATATTTT
TRBJ2-5	.	TRBV7-8	.	CASSSTSQGKTQYF	TGTGCCAGCAGCTCAACTAGCCAAGGAAAGACCCAGTACTTC
TRBJ1-1	.	TRBV28	.	CASSLGANTEAFF	TGTGCCAGCAGTTTAGGGGCGAACACTGAAGCTTTCTTT
TRBJ1-2	.	TRBV27	once	CASSPTSNYGYTF	TGTGCCAGCAGTCCGACCAGTAACTATGGCTACACCTTC
TRBJ1-6	.	TRBV30	few	CAWSEPKARRSPLHF	TGTGCCTGGAGTGAACCAAAGGCTAGGCGTTCACCCCTCCACTTT
TRBJ2-2	TRBD1	TRBV19	once	CASKGQGTTGELFF	TGTGCCAGTAAGGGACAGGGGACCACCGGGGAGCTGTTTTTT
TRBJ2-1	.	TRBV28	.	CASSRPGRGEQFF	TGTGCCAGCAGTCGCCCCGGTAGGGGGGAGCAGTTCTTC
TRBJ2-5	TRBD2	TRBV9	few	CASATPSGGQETQYF	TGTGCCAGCGCTACCCCTAGCGGGGGTCAAGAGACCCAGTACTTC
TRBJ2-7	.	TRBV11-3	few	CASRDGLSYEQYF	TGTGCCAGCAGAGACGGACTGTCCTACGAGCAGTACTTC
TRBJ1-1	.	TRBV2	once	CASSVQGLNTEAFF	TGTGCCAGCAGTGTCCAGGGTCTGAACACTGAAGCTTTCTTT
TRBJ2-7	TRBD2	TRBV18	.	CASSPPSGTSNEQYF	TGTGCCAGCTCACCACCTAGCGGGACCTCAAACGAGCAGTACTTC
TRBJ1-1	TRBD1	TRBV6-4	.	CASKPTGAYTEAFF	TGTGCCAGCAAACCCACAGGGGCTTACACTGAAGCTTTCTTT
TRBJ2-7	TRBD1	TRBV9	.	CASSVGPGGDYEQYF	TGTGCCAGCAGCGTAGGTCCAGGGGGCGACTACGAGCAGTACTTC
TRBJ2-7	TRBD2	TRBV6-6	.	CAAGPSGIYEQYF	TGTGCCGCCGGGCCTAGCGGTATCTACGAGCAGTACTTC
TRBJ1-3	TRBD1	TRBV5-6	few	CASSFQTGQGGNTIYF	TGTGCCAGCAGCTTTCAGACGGGACAGGGAGGAAACACCATATATTTT
TRBJ2-7	TRBD2	TRBV7-2	.	CASSLDAGEKYF	TGTGCCAGCAGCTTAGATGCGGGGGAGAAGTACTTC
TRBJ1-5	.	TRBV2	.	CASRDTANQPQHF	TGTGCCAGCAGAGACACAGCCAATCAGCCCCAGCATTTT
TRBJ2-5	.	TRBV6-5	.	CASTMPGPKETQYF	TGTGCCAGCACCATGCCCGGCCCGAAAGAGACCCAGTACTTC
TRBJ1-1	.	TRBV19	.	CASGGGTEAFF	TGTGCCAGTGGGGGGGGCACTGAAGCTTTCTTT
TRBJ2-3	.	TRBV7-2	.	CASSFAGSRGDTQYF	TGTGCCAGCAGCTTCGCGGGATCCCGGGGAGATACGCAGTATTTT
TRBJ2-7	.	TRBV7-2	.	CASSQVGGNSYEQYF	TGCGCCAGCAGCCAAGTTGGGGGGAACTCCTACGAGCAGTACTTC